Following are 22 T cell receptor beta chains from one sample sequenced in a study of T cells in localized non-small cell lung cancer. The table came from immunoSEQ multiplex PCR; TCRdb's copy has only in-frame clones and leaves some out. Here the sample spans around 67,000 clones, roughly 90% being singletons. The material was peripheral blood, obtained before any cancer treatment. The source is a woman between 40 and 69 years old with stage I lung adenocarcinoma.

The V gene is TRBV19, the J gene TRBJ1-5; 9 nucleotides line up with TRBD1. The CDR3 covers 14 residues. Germline V gives CDR1 LNHDA, CDR2 SQIVND (reference sequence). The V gene end was trimmed by 9 bases and the J gene end by 3 bases; junction bases not matched to a gene: 6. This CDR3 is CASGGQGNNQPQHF. In nucleotides, the CDR3 is TGTGCCAGCGGGGGACAGGGCAACAATCAGCCCCAGCATTTT.

The chain has TRBV7-2 and TRBJ1-5; 11 bases align to TRBD1. The V gene's germline CDR1 is SGHTA and CDR2 FQGNSA. This CDR3 region has 14 residues. J was trimmed by 9 bases and V by 4 bases; bases with no gene match: 5. CDR3 in DNA: TGTGCCAGCAGCTCGGGACAGGGGGATCGGCCCCAGCATTTT. Protein sequence: CASSSGQGDRPQHF.

This clone occurred once. This chain uses TRBV7-9 with TRBJ1-2; 12 bases match TRBD1. V shed 5 bases and J 6 bases; nucleotides not matched to a gene: 7. CDR3 length: 15 amino acids. Germline assignment: CDR1 SEHNR and CDR2 FQNEAQ (reference sequence). The CDR3 region has the DNA TGTGCCAGCAGCACTAACCGGGACAGGGGGCATGGCTACACCTTC. Translating gives CASSTNRDRGHGYTF. The variable domain in full, completed from reference TRBV7-9 and TRBJ1-2, reads DTGVSQNPRHKITKRGQNVTFRCDPISEHNRLYWYRQTLGQGPEFLTYFQNEAQLEKSRLLSDRFSAERPKGSFSTLEIQRTEQGDSAMYLCASSTNRDRGHGYTFGSGTRLTVV.

The chain recombines TRBV5-1 with TRBJ1-4; maybe TRBD1 (5 bases). CDR1 is SGHRS and CDR2 is YFSETQ in the germline V gene. The CDR3 runs 14 residues. With 4 bases removed from V and 3 bases from J, the gap between germline ends came to 10 bases. CDR3 loop: CASSPGGSNEKLFF. CDR3 coding DNA: TGCGCCAGCAGCCCCGGGGGGTCTAATGAAAAACTGTTTTTT.

V usage is TRBV27 and J usage is TRBJ2-7; 7 bases are a match to TRBD1. Germline loops: CDR1 MNHEY, CDR2 SMNVEV (reference sequence). V shed 9 bases, J shed 3 bases, and the junction held 14 bases outside the gene matches. The CDR3 is 15 amino acids. In DNA form, the CDR3 reads TGTGCCAGGAATGGGACCCAGGGACAGAGCTACGAGCAGTACTTC. Protein sequence: CARNGTQGQSYEQYF.

In the case of this clone: The identical CDR3 is also encoded by other nucleotide sequences in the sample. The genes are TRBV19 and TRBJ1-5; weak D call: TRBD1 (5 bases). The germline V and J ends were trimmed by 9 bases and 3 bases, with 12 bases remaining between them. Germline V lookup: CDR1 LNHDA, CDR2 SQIVND (reference sequence). CDR3 length: 13 amino acids. This CDR3 reads CASSTGFNQPQHF. In nucleotides, the CDR3 is TGTGCCAGCAGCACAGGATTCAATCAGCCCCAGCATTTT.

This clone was counted between two and nine times. V gene TRBV10-2 combines with J gene TRBJ2-1; 12 bases match TRBD2. Germline V gene lookup returns CDR1 WSHSY and CDR2 SAAADI. V gave up 7 bases and J gave up 7 bases; unmatched junction bases: 5. There are 14 residues in the CDR3. This CDR3 is CASMLAGGRNEQFF. CDR3 coding DNA: TGCGCCAGCATGCTAGCGGGAGGGAGGAATGAGCAGTTCTTC.

This clone was counted once. V usage is TRBV11-3 and J usage is TRBJ2-1; 8 positions match TRBD1. The V segment lost 0 bases and the J segment 4 bases; nucleotides outside the gene matches: 2. Per the germline V gene, CDR1 is SGHNT and CDR2 is YENEEA. CDR3 size: 15 residues. CDR3 loop: CASSLETGDYNEQFF. Here the CDR3 DNA reads TGTGCCAGCAGCTTAGAGACAGGGGATTACAATGAGCAGTTCTTC.

The chain has TRBV2 and TRBJ1-5, with D hard to call. Germline CDR1 and CDR2: SNHLY and FYNNEI. The CDR3 runs to 15 residues. Trimming stripped 2 bases from V and 3 bases from J, with 11 bases between. CDR3 loop: CASSESGQINQPQHF. The CDR3, as DNA: TGTGCCAGCAGTGAAAGTGGGCAGATCAATCAGCCCCAGCATTTT.

This sequence joins TRBV2 and TRBJ1-5; no reliable D call. The CDR3 is made up of 14 amino acids. Germline V gene lookup returns CDR1 SNHLY and CDR2 FYNNEI. V gave up 1 base and J gave up 4 bases, with 8 bases separating them. The DNA of the CDR3 is TGTGCCAGCAGTGAAGTCTTCTCTAATCAGCCCCAGCATTTT. It specifies CASSEVFSNQPQHF.

The chain joins TRBV28 to TRBJ1-2, with 11 positions matching TRBD1. Looked up from germline, CDR1 is MDHEN and CDR2 is SYDVKM. This CDR3 has 14 residues. The V gene end was trimmed by 2 bases and the J gene end by 8 bases; junction bases not matched to a gene: 4. The CDR3 sequence: CASSLGTGGLGYTF. CDR3 nucleotides: TGTGCCAGCAGTTTAGGGACAGGGGGTTTGGGCTACACCTTC.

The J gene is TRBJ2-3, the V gene TRBV19; the match to TRBD2 covers 7 bases. Trimming at V came to 0 bases and at J to 0 bases, leaving 3 bases not matched to a gene. Germline V CDR1 and CDR2: LNHDA, SQIVND (reference sequence). This CDR3 comprises 16 residues. The CDR3 coding sequence is TGTGCCAGTAGTATAGAAGGCGGGAGCAGCACAGATACGCAGTATTTT. It codes for CASSIEGGSSTDTQYF.

This rearrangement joins TRBV11-2 to TRBJ1-1, with D perhaps TRBD1 (6 bases). The CDR3 totals 14 residues. CDR1 and CDR2 (germline): SGHAT, FQNNGV. Trimming removed 7 bases from V and 4 bases from J, with 16 bases in between. CDR3 nucleotides: TGTGCCAGCACTCTGGGGGGGCAGGGCACTGAAGCTTTCTTT. It is translated as CASTLGGQGTEAFF.

The V call is TRBV7-3, the J call TRBJ1-1, with unresolved D. Germline values: CDR1 SGHTA, CDR2 FQGTGA. V lost 2 bases, J lost 0 bases, and 13 bases lay in between. The CDR3 is 16 residues long. CDR3 region: CASSLYAAMMNTEAFF. The CDR3 nucleotides are TGTGCCAGCAGCTTATACGCAGCCATGATGAACACTGAAGCTTTCTTT.

The rearrangement uses TRBV5-4 and TRBJ2-1; 12 bases are shared with TRBD2. The length of the CDR3 is 16 residues. J was trimmed by 8 bases and V by 4 bases; bases with no gene match: 10. Germline V gives CDR1 SGHNT, CDR2 YYREEE (reference sequence). CDR3 in DNA: TGTGCCAGCAGCGCCCGCCCTAGCGGGAGGGCTGATGAGCAGTTCTTC. This gives the protein CASSARPSGRADEQFF.

The chain uses TRBV11-2 and TRBJ1-1, with 8 bases fitting TRBD1. This CDR3 has 13 residues. Germline CDR1 is SGHAT and CDR2 is FQNNGV. After removal of 2 bases from V and 10 bases from J, the junction contained 6 bases not matched to a gene. CDR3 bases: TGTGCCAGCAGCTTAAACAGGGGGGTGGGAGCTTTCTTT. Protein: CASSLNRGVGAFF.

This chain connects TRBV5-1 to TRBJ1-2; TRBD1 is a possible D gene (6 bases). This CDR3 is 13 amino acids long. Germline-derived CDR1 and CDR2 are SGHRS and YFSETQ. Between the trimmed V and J ends, which lost 0 bases and 10 bases, there was a span of 13 bases. The CDR3 DNA is TGCGCCAGCAGCTTGGAAGGGGGTGGTGACTACACCTTC. Residues: CASSLEGGGDYTF.

This CDR3 is CASSPSGTSSGNEQFF. For the CDR3, the DNA is TGTGCCAGCAGCCCATCCGGGACTAGCTCGGGCAATGAGCAGTTCTTC. The chain is built from TRBV7-3 and TRBJ2-1, with 9 bases fitting TRBD2. Germline V lookup: CDR1 SGHTA, CDR2 FQGTGA. CDR3 length: 16 residues. V lost 5 bases, J lost 6 bases, and 11 bases stayed unmatched.

The chain carries TRBV28 and TRBJ2-3, with TRBD1 as a possible D gene (7 bases). CDR3 length: 14 amino acids. Germline V CDR1 and CDR2: MDHEN, SYDVKM. The germline V and J ends were trimmed by 7 bases and 6 bases, with 17 bases remaining between them. In DNA, the CDR3 is TGTGCCAGCATCTCGGCAGGGGGGCCGGATACGCAGTATTTT. Translation: CASISAGGPDTQYF.

The genes are TRBV7-3 and TRBJ1-3; 7 bases fit TRBD1. The CDR3 contains 15 residues. The germline CDR1 and CDR2 sequences are SGHTA and FQGTGA. The V gene end was trimmed by 5 bases and the J gene end by 4 bases; junction bases not matched to a gene: 8. In DNA form, the CDR3 reads TGTGCCAGCAGCGTTGGAGGGGGCTCAGGAAACACCATATATTTT. Translated, it gives CASSVGGGSGNTIYF.

The chain has TRBV7-2 and TRBJ2-3; TRBD2 matches at 7 bases. This CDR3 spans 14 amino acids. Germline assignment: CDR1 SGHTA and CDR2 FQGNSA. V was pared by 7 bases and J by 0 bases, with 4 bases of the junction left unmatched. The CDR3 coding sequence is TGTGCCAGCAAACTAGCGCGCAGCACAGATACGCAGTATTTT. This codes for CASKLARSTDTQYF. Drawing the rest from reference TRBV7-2 and TRBJ2-3, the complete variable domain is GAGVSQSPSNKVTEKGKDVELRCDPISGHTALYWYRQSLGQGLEFLIYFQGNSAPDKSGLPSDRFSAERTGGSVSTLTIQRTQQEDSAVYLCASKLARSTDTQYFGPGTRLTVL.

The J gene is TRBJ1-2, the V gene TRBV2; D is perhaps TRBD1 (6 bases). Looked up from germline, CDR1 is SNHLY and CDR2 is FYNNEI. CDR3 length: 14 amino acids. Trimming removed 4 bases at V and 5 bases at J, with 14 bases between. CDR3 coding DNA: TGTGCCAGCAGTGTAGGGGGTAGTGGATATGGCTACACCTTC. Translation: CASSVGGSGYGYTF.